Shown below are 12 T cell receptor beta chains from a single sample sequenced in a study of identical twins. TCRdb called the 5' RACE reads again in MiXCR, with one record for every CDR3 protein. The data hold a few hundred thousand distinct CDR3 sequences, with roughly 13% observed a single time. A further study also used this sample, focusing on yellow fever vaccine responses in identical twins.

The sample comprised memory (CD45RO+) T cells sorted from blood. Every receptor here comes from a woman aged 18-35 years in good health.

This clonotype has a count of ten or more. The chain employs TRBV12-3 or TRBV12-4 and TRBJ1-3; 8 positions agree with TRBD1. V shed 2 bases, J shed 2 bases, and the junction held 2 bases outside the gene matches. The CDR3 is 15 residues long. The CDR3 nucleotides read TGTGCCAGCAGTTTACAGGGGGCCGCTGGAAACACCATATATTTT. It yields the protein CASSLQGAAGNTIYF.

This clonotype was counted a few times. The CDR3 bases are TGTGCCAGCAGCAAAGGGACTAGCGGGTTCACAGATACGCAGTATTTT. It translates to CASSKGTSGFTDTQYF. V is TRBV25-1 and J is TRBJ2-3; 12 nucleotides line up with TRBD2. The CDR3 loop spans 16 amino acids. Germline V gives CDR1 MGHDK, CDR2 SYGVNS. V lost 6 bases, J lost 2 bases, and 6 bases stayed unmatched.

This clonotype was counted many times. This rearrangement joins TRBV12-3 or TRBV12-4 to TRBJ2-1, with 8 bases matching TRBD1. This CDR3 is built from 14 residues. V lost 3 bases, J lost 3 bases, and 1 base stayed unmatched. The CDR3 reads CASSFDRGYNEQFF. The DNA of the CDR3 is TGTGCCAGCAGTTTTGACAGGGGCTACAATGAGCAGTTCTTC.

The V call is TRBV5-1, the J call TRBJ2-2; 12 bases fit TRBD1. V lost 3 bases to trimming and J lost 5 bases; unmatched junction nucleotides: 2. This CDR3 has 15 amino acids. From germline, CDR1 is SGHRS and CDR2 YFSETQ. DNA for the CDR3: TGCGCCAGCAGCTGGGACAGGGGGCAAACCGGGGAGCTGTTTTTT. This gives the protein CASSWDRGQTGELFF.

The chain has TRBV5-4 and TRBJ2-2; D is perhaps TRBD1 or TRBD2 (6 bases each). The CDR3 sequence is 16 residues long. CDR1 and CDR2 from the germline V gene are SGHNT and YYREEE (reference sequence). Trimming took 4 bases from V and 6 from J, leaving 19 bases between them. CDR3 loop: CASSPGTGGAPGELFF. DNA of the CDR3: TGTGCCAGCAGCCCCGGGACCGGGGGCGCGCCCGGGGAGCTGTTTTTT.

CDR3 DNA: TGTGCCAGCTCACCAAGGGGAACGAAAAGCACAGATACGCAGTATTTT. Protein sequence: CASSPRGTKSTDTQYF. V usage is TRBV18 and J usage is TRBJ2-3, with D tentatively TRBD1 (5 bases). Germline V gene data show CDR1 as KGHSH and CDR2 as LQKENI. The CDR3 runs 16 residues. Between the trimmed V and J ends, which lost 2 bases and 0 bases, there was a span of 12 bases.

This chain uses TRBV7-8 with TRBJ1-6; TRBD1 aligns across 7 bases. Germline V CDR1 and CDR2: SGHVS, FQNEAQ. J gave up 7 bases and V 5 bases, and 8 bases lay outside the gene matches. This CDR3 is 15 amino acids long. The CDR3 DNA sequence: TGTGCCAGCAGCCCTCCGGGACAGAGGAATTCACCCCTCCACTTT. Translation: CASSPPGQRNSPLHF. Combining the CDR3 with reference TRBV7-8 and TRBJ1-6 gives the whole variable domain GAGVSQSPRYKVAKRGQDVALRCDPISGHVSLFWYQQALGQGPEFLTYFQNEAQLDKSGLPSDRFFAERPEGSVSTLKIQRTQQEDSAVYLCASSPPGQRNSPLHFGNGTRLTVT.

The chain recombines TRBV12-3 or TRBV12-4 with TRBJ2-2, with 8 bases matching TRBD2. V shed 6 bases, J shed 5 bases, and the junction held 11 bases outside the gene matches. The CDR3 has 16 residues. This CDR3 reads CASRLSAGVATGELFF. Written as DNA, the CDR3 is TGTGCCAGCAGACTTTCAGCGGGAGTGGCTACCGGGGAGCTGTTTTTT.

This clonotype was detected only a few times. This chain joins TRBV13 and TRBJ2-6; tentatively, D is TRBD1 (6 bases). Germline-derived CDR1 and CDR2 are PRHDT and FYEKMQ (reference sequence). Trimming stripped 7 bases from V and 0 bases from J, with 13 bases between. CDR3 length equals 16 residues. CDR3 region: CASMYWGRSGANVLTF. The CDR3 coding sequence is TGTGCCAGCATGTATTGGGGGCGCTCTGGGGCCAACGTCCTGACTTTC.

The rearrangement joins TRBV7-3 to TRBJ2-2; D possibly corresponds to TRBD1 (6 bases). The germline gives CDR1 SGHTA, CDR2 FQGTGA. CDR3 length: 13 amino acids. Deletions cut 5 bases from V and 6 bases from J, with 10 bases between. CDR3 bases: TGTGCCAGCAGCCAAAACAGGGCCGGGGAGCTGTTTTTT. Residues: CASSQNRAGELFF. The complete variable domain, with remaining parts taken from reference TRBV7-3 and TRBJ2-2, reads GAGVSQTPSNKVTEKGKYVELRCDPISGHTALYWYRQSLGQGPEFLIYFQGTGAADDSGLPNDRFFAVRPEGSVSTLKIQRTERGDSAVYLCASSQNRAGELFFGEGSRLTVL.

This clonotype was detected ten times or more. This chain joins TRBV4-3 and TRBJ2-3; D tentatively reads TRBD1 or TRBD2 (5 bases each). The germline V gene has CDR1 LGHNA and CDR2 YSLEER. CDR3 length equals 16 residues. Trimming pared 3 bases from V and 2 bases from J, leaving 15 bases between. This CDR3 is CASSHVSGTPTDTQYF. CDR3 DNA sequence: TGCGCCAGCAGCCACGTCTCCGGGACCCCCACAGATACGCAGTATTTT.

The genes are TRBV20-1 and TRBJ2-7, with D perhaps matching TRBD2 (6 bases). This CDR3 has 15 residues. The V gene lost 1 base and the J gene lost 5 bases, with 18 bases spanning the gap. CDR1 and CDR2 (germline): DFQATT, SNEGSKA (reference sequence). CDR3 protein: CSARASVWRGNEQYF. CDR3 nucleotides: TGCAGTGCTAGAGCTTCCGTTTGGAGGGGAAACGAGCAGTACTTC.